The source of this TCR beta chain is a study of blood T cells in healthy people across ages. This clonotype was found a few times. Its antigen is still unknown. Germline CDR1 reads GTSNPN; CDR2 reads SVGIG (reference sequence). V was cut by 0 bases and J by 3 bases, with 15 bases left in between. CDR3 length equals 15 residues. The use of a sample-barcoded 5' primer and a J-beta primer mix characterized a second PCR of roughly 6 to 11 cycles. Tagging of each cDNA molecule was performed by a template-switch adaptor with 12 random nucleotides. TCRdb reanalysed the 5' RACE reads using MiXCR and keeps one entry per CDR3 protein. Seen here are approximately 1.5 million distinct CDR3 sequences, about 31% observed once, and the top ten hold about 11%. Drawn from each donor were around 9.1 milliliters of peripheral blood. Findings of the study overall: With age, beta diversity per million T cells declined roughly linearly, significantly by roughly 40. Unsorted PBMC input precluded a conclusive naive versus antigen-experienced comparison.

Material: blood. This clonotype originated in a woman aged 25 to 39 in good health. The chain recombines TRBV30 with TRBJ2-7, with D uncertain. The CDR3 nucleotides are TGTGCCTGGAGTGTCCAACCCGGGTCCCTCTACGAGCAGTACTTC. This gives the protein CAWSVQPGSLYEQYF.